Listed here are 11 T cell receptor beta chains from one sample, sequenced in a study of blood T cells in healthy people across ages. It was with a sample-barcoded 5' primer and a J-beta primer mix that a second PCR of roughly 6 to 12 cycles was run. TCRdb reanalysed the 5' RACE reads using MiXCR and keeps one entry per CDR3 protein. The sample lists 1 million to 1.2 million distinct CDR3 sequences, 35% to 45% occurring once. The specimen was blood. These receptor sequences come from a man aged 18 to 29 in good health.

A single count supports this clonotype. The chain joins TRBV25-1 to TRBJ2-2; perhaps TRBD1 as D (6 bases). Germline loops: CDR1 MGHDK, CDR2 SYGVNS. The V and J ends lost 0 bases and 11 bases respectively, with 10 bases between them. This CDR3 has 13 residues. CDR3 sequence reads: CASSEYGGGELFF. Written as DNA, the CDR3 is TGTGCCAGCAGTGAATATGGGGGCGGTGAGCTGTTTTTT. Variable domain in full (rest from reference TRBV25-1 and TRBJ2-2): EADIYQTPRYLVIGTGKKITLECSQTMGHDKMYWYQQDPGMELHLIHYSYGVNSTEKGDLSSESTVSRIRTEHFPLTLESARPSHTSQYLCASSEYGGGELFFGEGSRLTVL.

This clonotype was found a few times. V gene TRBV4-1 combines with J gene TRBJ2-1; D might be TRBD2 (5 bases). The ends were cut back, 0 bases at V and 0 bases at J, with 15 bases in the middle. The length of the CDR3 is 18 residues. The germline gives CDR1 MGHRA, CDR2 YSYEKL. CDR3 nucleotide sequence: TGCGCCAGCAGCCAAGATAGCGTCCTCCAGAGCTCCTACAATGAGCAGTTCTTC. Translated: CASSQDSVLQSSYNEQFF.

This clonotype was found a few times. The chain has TRBV10-3 and TRBJ2-1; 7 nucleotides agree with TRBD2. The CDR3 spans 16 residues. The germline gives CDR1 ENHRY, CDR2 SYGVKD. The ends lost 4 bases at V and 0 bases at J; junction bases unmatched: 6. The CDR3 DNA follows: TGTGCCATCAGTGTTTGGGGGGGGATCTCCTACAATGAGCAGTTCTTC. Translation gives CAISVWGGISYNEQFF.

The rearrangement uses TRBV11-3 and TRBJ2-1; D not resolved. The CDR3 is made up of 17 amino acids. V was shortened by 3 bases and J by 0 bases, with 15 bases between the two germline ends. CDR1 and CDR2 from the germline V gene are SGHNT and YENEEA. The CDR3 reads CASSLSVVGSSYNEQFF. The DNA for the CDR3 is TGTGCCAGCAGCTTGTCCGTCGTGGGAAGCTCCTACAATGAGCAGTTCTTC.

The gene calls are TRBV6-1 and TRBJ1-4; 9 nucleotides agree with TRBD1. The germline V gene encodes CDR1 MNHNS and CDR2 SASEGT. CDR3 length equals 14 residues. Unmatched junction bases numbered 7, after V lost 7 bases and J lost 7 bases. The chain's CDR3 is CASISGTGPEKLFF. The CDR3 nucleotides read TGTGCCAGCATCTCCGGGACAGGGCCTGAAAAACTGTTTTTT.

As concerns this clonotype: Because it lacks the conserved phenylalanine or tryptophan at the end, this CDR3 is likely a read error. This sequence joins TRBV7-2 and TRBJ1-5; D is unclear. V was trimmed by 1 base and J by 2 bases, leaving 6 bases between them. Germline lookup yields CDR1 SGHTA and CDR2 FQGNSA. The CDR3 is 14 amino acids. The DNA of the CDR3 is TGTGCCAGCAGCTTAGGTTTCGGCAATCAGCCCCAGCATTAT. This translates into CASSLGFGNQPQHY.

This clonotype was detected only a few times. The chain employs TRBV5-6 and TRBJ2-3; D uncertain. Trimming shortened V by 0 bases and J by 4 bases, and 12 bases separated the two germline ends. Germline assignment: CDR1 SGHDT and CDR2 YYEEEE. There are 15 residues in the CDR3. The CDR3 DNA reads TGTGCCAGCAGCTTGGGGCAGGACCGTTCAGATACGCAGTATTTT. This translates into CASSLGQDRSDTQYF. The entire variable domain, with the rest obtained from reference TRBV5-6 and TRBJ2-3, is as follows: DAGVTQSPTHLIKTRGQQVTLRCSPKSGHDTVSWYQQALGQGPQFIFQYYEEEERQRGNFPDRFSGHQFPNYSSELNVNALLLGDSALYLCASSLGQDRSDTQYFGPGTRLTVL.

This clonotype was picked up many times. The rearrangement joins TRBV29-1 to TRBJ2-3; possible D gene TRBD2, 7 bases. Germline CDR1 reads SQVTM; CDR2 reads ANQGSEA. V lost 6 bases, J lost 0 bases, and 16 bases lay in between. There are 15 residues in the CDR3. CDR3: CSVSGGAMSTDTQYF. For the CDR3, the DNA is TGCAGCGTCTCTGGGGGGGCAATGAGCACAGATACGCAGTATTTT.

In the case of this clonotype: Germline is not matched at one junction end, which may reflect a read error. The CDR3 DNA follows: TGTACCAGCAGCCACGGAAACAGGGGGACAGCAGATACGCAGTATTTT. Its translation is CTSSHGNRGTADTQYF. V and J are TRBV4-2 and TRBJ2-3, with 8 bases that match TRBD1. The CDR3 is 16 amino acids. Germline V gene sequence: CDR1 LGHNA, CDR2 YNFKEQ.

Concerning this clonotype itself: One junction end does not reproduce the germline sequence, and a read error may be involved. The chain recombines TRBV13 with TRBJ2-3; possibly TRBD1 for D (5 bases). The CDR3 consists of 14 residues. Germline V gene lookup returns CDR1 PRHDT and CDR2 FYEKMQ (reference sequence). CDR3 nucleotide sequence: TGTGCCAGCAGCGTAGGGGCCCGCACAGATACGCAGTATTTT. Translating it yields CASSVGARTDTQYF.

The CDR3 DNA is TGTGCCAGCAGTTACTCGATTCCGGACTTGGTAAACACCGGGGAGCTGTTTTTT. Translation: CASSYSIPDLVNTGELFF. The chain recombines TRBV6-7 with TRBJ2-2; tentatively, D is TRBD2 (5 bases). TRBV6-7 carries the ORF label, with uncertain function. The CDR3 is made up of 18 amino acids. V dropped 0 bases and J dropped 2 bases, with 16 bases sitting between them.